The rows below give T cell receptor beta chains drawn from one sample of a study of PD-L1 blockade in urothelial cancer. Assay: immunoSEQ multiplex PCR; the TCRdb copy retains only in-frame clones and omits some. Of 80,000 to 100,000 clones listed, around 80% are singletons. This sample comprised PBMCs, obtained around atezolizumab (anti-PD-L1) treatment. The receptors here all came from a man between 65 and 85 years old with urothelial cancer. CDR3s leave out the opening cysteine and the closing phenylalanine or tryptophan. D genes are given only for firm matches. Clone size is shown for a subset of rows, as once, few, many or a class of expanded clone.

NA,TRBV11-2,NA,TRBJ2-2,12,ASSLGGGNGELF
NA,TRBV18,NA,TRBJ2-1,13,ASSPLPRIYNEQF
NA,TRBV11-3,NA,TRBJ2-1,15,ASSLVIIADHYNEQF
NA,TRBV18,NA,TRBJ2-6,16,ASSPQAQGKAGANVLT
TRBD1,TRBV7-7,NA,TRBJ2-3,14,ASSPGQGGLTDTQY
NA,TRBV2,NA,TRBJ1-4,12,ASRKQGRLEKLF
TRBD2,TRBV10-1,NA,TRBJ2-1,19,AVKRLTALTLAESSYNEQF
TRBD1,TRBV7-2,NA,TRBJ1-2,12,ASSLAGQVGGYT
TRBD1,TRBV19,few,TRBJ1-5,14,ASSIRRGQGNQPQH
NA,TRBV19,once,TRBJ1-1,12,ASSIEGGNTEAF
NA,TRBV5-1,NA,TRBJ2-7,12,ASSFGPSAYEQY
NA,TRBV9,NA,TRBJ1-3,13,ASSVDGNSGNTIY
TRBD2,TRBV11-2,NA,TRBJ2-3,13,ASTPAGGASDTQY
NA,TRBV29-1,NA,TRBJ1-2,12,SVEDPNSFEGYT
TRBD1,TRBV9,NA,TRBJ1-2,13,ASSVGLDRAHGYT
NA,TRBV29-1,NA,TRBJ2-7,13,SVKQNPRGDYEQY
NA,TRBV9,few,TRBJ1-2,12,ASSPGDWTEGYT
TRBD2,TRBV11-2,NA,TRBJ2-3,15,ASSLARAGASTDTQY
NA,TRBV7-9,NA,TRBJ2-3,12,ASSSLQGSDTQY
NA,TRBV5-1,NA,TRBJ1-3,14,ASSLAGPRRGNTIY
TRBD1,TRBV2,NA,TRBJ2-1,13,ASSKAGGGYNEQF
NA,TRBV9,NA,TRBJ1-3,13,ASSIGLSSGNTIY
TRBD2,TRBV4-1,few,TRBJ2-3,15,ASSPGLAGSLTDTQY
NA,TRBV27,few,TRBJ2-6,12,ASSHTSGANVLT
TRBD2,TRBV27,NA,TRBJ2-7,14,ASSPGRAGGFYEQY
TRBD1,TRBV27,NA,TRBJ2-2,16,ASSLLRSGQGATGELF
NA,TRBV11-2,NA,TRBJ1-1,12,ASKKGDMNTEAF
TRBD2,TRBV7-2,NA,TRBJ2-1,15,ASSSTGLAGGYNEQF
NA,TRBV7-9,NA,TRBJ2-1,11,ASSLSGNNEQF
TRBD1,TRBV9,once,TRBJ1-1,14,ASSVGTGSDGTEAF
TRBD1,TRBV2,few,TRBJ1-5,12,ASSGGQGNQPQH
NA,TRBV11-3,NA,TRBJ2-1,14,ASSFGTPLVDNEQF
NA,TRBV19,few,TRBJ1-5,13,ASSIVRGDNQPQH
NA,TRBV11-2,NA,TRBJ2-5,10,ASSPQGGTQY
NA,TRBV14,NA,TRBJ2-5,11,ASSRDLQETQY
NA,TRBV6-6,NA,TRBJ2-7,10,ASSLGTTEQY
TRBD2,TRBV2,NA,TRBJ2-1,13,ASSDLAGIYNEQF
NA,TRBV5-1,NA,TRBJ1-5,12,ASSLEGVNQPQH
NA,TRBV25-1,NA,TRBJ1-5,10,ASSRGDQPQH
NA,TRBV7-8,NA,TRBJ2-7,13,ASSPRQVDLYEQY
TRBD1,TRBV29-1,NA,TRBJ1-2,16,SVEVLGDRGRGDYGYT
NA,TRBV10-3,NA,TRBJ2-5,13,AISESAGGSETQY
NA,TRBV19,NA,TRBJ2-2,12,ASSTYEGAGELF
NA,TRBV7-8,NA,TRBJ2-1,11,ASSLGRSNEQF
TRBD1,TRBV27,NA,TRBJ2-7,14,ASSLSWWGQNYEQY
TRBD1,TRBV4-1,NA,TRBJ1-4,14,ASSPGQGRANEKLF
NA,TRBV2,few,TRBJ2-6,13,ASSESFPGANVLT
NA,TRBV11-3,NA,TRBJ2-4,15,ASREGRQGEGKNIQY
NA,TRBV19,once,TRBJ1-4,14,ASSIAGIDTNIMVF
NA,TRBV5-8,NA,TRBJ2-1,13,ASSFEGGENNEQF
TRBD2,TRBV7-2,NA,TRBJ2-1,15,ASSLAWTSGGGNEQF
NA,TRBV5-1,NA,TRBJ2-7,13,ASSLGAGASYEQY